The present TCR beta chain was sequenced within a study of T cell changes during pregnancy in multiple sclerosis. TCRdb's copy holds only in-frame clones and misses some; the assay was immunoSEQ multiplex PCR. The data hold over 30,000 clones, with roughly 94% observed a single time. The CDR3 extends over 18 amino acids. CDR1 and CDR2 from the germline V gene are SNHLY and FYNNEI. V dropped 3 bases and J dropped 0 bases, with 18 bases sitting between them. The clonotype was recovered from a female donor with multiple sclerosis, enrolled in a pregnancy study. The material was CD4+ T cells from peripheral blood mononuclear cells, obtained in the third trimester of pregnancy. The chain uses TRBV2 and TRBJ1-5; D might be TRBD1 (6 bases). CDR3 protein: CASSDGLGGPDSNQPQHF. The CDR3 DNA is TGTGCCAGCAGTGACGGGTTGGGGGGGCCGGATAGCAATCAGCCCCAGCATTTT.